The 19 T cell receptor beta chains below come from one sample, sequenced in a study of blood T cell repertoires in COVID-19. Sequencing used immunoSEQ multiplex PCR; TCRdb keeps in-frame clones, though not all of them. The table shows fewer than 200,000 clones, with about 86% occurring only once. The sample taken for sequencing was peripheral blood. These receptor sequences come from a man aged 45-65 years with active or convalescent COVID-19.

The CDR3 nucleotides are TGTGCCAGTAGTATATATCAGGGGGCAGACGAAAAACTGTTTTTT. Protein product: CASSIYQGADEKLFF. The chain is built from TRBV19 and TRBJ1-4, with 8 bases aligning to TRBD1. Looked up from germline, CDR1 is LNHDA and CDR2 is SQIVND (reference sequence). V shed 2 bases, J shed 8 bases, and the junction held 7 bases outside the gene matches. This CDR3 is built from 15 residues.

V usage is TRBV18 and J usage is TRBJ2-7, with no clear D. The CDR3 totals 14 residues. Trimming removed 2 bases at V and 0 bases at J, with 8 bases between. The germline V gene has CDR1 KGHSH and CDR2 LQKENI. CDR3 nucleotide sequence: TGTGCCAGCTCACCAATAGAAAGCTCCTACGAGCAGTACTTC. Translating it yields CASSPIESSYEQYF.

This chain joins TRBV30 and TRBJ2-7; 8 bases agree with TRBD1. V was pared by 3 bases and J by 4 bases, with 8 bases of the junction left unmatched. From germline, CDR1 is GTSNPN and CDR2 SVGIG (reference sequence). This CDR3 is built from 14 residues. CDR3 amino acids: CAWSSGGLGYEQYF. The CDR3, as DNA: TGTGCCTGGAGCTCAGGGGGCCTTGGGTACGAGCAGTACTTC.

The V gene is TRBV24-1, the J gene TRBJ2-2; a weak D match, TRBD2 (5 bases). The CDR3 contains 13 residues. Between the trimmed V and J ends, which lost 10 bases and 2 bases, there was a span of 10 bases. The germline gives CDR1 KGHDR, CDR2 SFDVKD. The CDR3 sequence: CATRTSNTGELFF. The CDR3 DNA reads as TGTGCCACTAGGACTTCCAACACCGGGGAGCTGTTTTTT.

J is TRBJ1-4 and V is TRBV5-1; TRBD1 aligns across 7 bases. Germline CDR1 SGHRS, CDR2 YFSETQ. The CDR3 extends over 13 amino acids. Trimming cost V 4 bases and J 6 bases; bases outside gene matches: 3. The CDR3 reads CASSTGTDEKLFF. The DNA of the CDR3 is TGCGCCAGCAGCACCGGGACAGATGAAAAACTGTTTTTT.

V usage is TRBV18 and J usage is TRBJ1-5; a possible D gene is TRBD1 (6 bases). Germline assignment: CDR1 KGHSH and CDR2 LQKENI. The CDR3 is 15 residues long. V gave up 5 bases and J gave up 3 bases, with 14 bases separating them. The CDR3 sequence: CASSNLDSFNQPQHF. In nucleotides, the CDR3 is TGTGCCAGCTCAAACTTGGACAGTTTCAATCAGCCCCAGCATTTT.

This clone has more than one count but fewer than ten. The rearrangement joins TRBV7-9 to TRBJ2-1; 12 bases match TRBD2. CDR3 size: 19 residues. The germline V gene encodes CDR1 SEHNR and CDR2 FQNEAQ (reference sequence). The J segment lost 4 bases and the V segment lost 4 bases, leaving 14 bases of the junction unmatched. CDR3 DNA sequence: TGTGCCAGCAGCTCCGAGGTGTCTAGCGGGAGGGATACGTACAATGAGCAGTTCTTC. It yields the protein CASSSEVSSGRDTYNEQFF.

The J gene is TRBJ1-3, the V gene TRBV3-1 (or the pseudogene TRBV3-2); TRBD1 matches at 11 bases. The CDR3 has 16 amino acids. Trimming removed 4 bases from V and 2 bases from J; junction bases left unmatched: 4. Germline lookup yields CDR1 LGHDT and CDR2 YNNKEL (reference sequence). CDR3 DNA: TGTGCCAGCAGCCCTCAGGGACAGGGGGCTGGAAACACCATATATTTT. Its translation: CASSPQGQGAGNTIYF.

This clone was recorded once. V and J are TRBV3-1 (or the pseudogene TRBV3-2) and TRBJ2-3; D is unresolved. The V and J ends lost 1 base and 2 bases respectively, with 10 bases between them. The CDR3 extends over 15 amino acids. Germline-derived CDR1 and CDR2 are LGHDT and YNNKEL (reference sequence). The CDR3 loop reads CASSQGQIHTDTQYF. Written as DNA, the CDR3 is TGTGCCAGCAGCCAAGGGCAAATCCACACAGATACGCAGTATTTT.

This chain connects TRBV18 to TRBJ1-1; weak D call: TRBD1 (5 bases). This CDR3 is 14 amino acids long. The V end was cut by 1 base, the J end by 1 base, with 7 bases between. Germline-derived CDR1 and CDR2 are KGHSH and LQKENI. The CDR3 is CASSPQGQNTEAFF. In DNA form, the CDR3 reads TGTGCCAGCTCACCACAGGGGCAGAACACTGAAGCTTTCTTT. Full variable domain (rest looked up from reference TRBV18 and TRBJ1-1): NAGVMQNPRHLVRRRGQEARLRCSPMKGHSHVYWYRQLPEEGLKFMVYLQKENIIDESGMPKERFSAEFPKEGPSILRIQQVVRGDSAAYFCASSPQGQNTEAFFGQGTRLTVV.

The V gene is TRBV6-5, the J gene TRBJ1-2, with 9 bases identical to TRBD1. CDR1 is MNHEY, CDR2 SVGAGI, per germline. V was clipped by 6 bases and J by 2 bases; unmatched bases: 7. The CDR3 is made up of 15 amino acids. The CDR3 DNA is TGTGCCAGCAGACTGACCGGGACAGGGAACTATGGCTACACCTTC. It is translated as CASRLTGTGNYGYTF.

The rearrangement links TRBV29-1 to TRBJ2-3, with D possibly being TRBD1 (6 bases). CDR1 and CDR2 (germline): SQVTM, ANQGSEA. The CDR3 length is 9 residues. V was shortened by 8 bases and J by 14 bases, with 14 bases between the two germline ends. The CDR3, as DNA: TGCAGCTCCGAACAGGGACCGTATTTT. Its translation: CSSEQGPYF.

This clone was seen many times. The chain combines TRBV28 with TRBJ1-2; D unclear. The CDR3 sequence is 14 residues long. Germline CDR1 and CDR2: MDHEN and SYDVKM. V lost 2 bases to trimming and J lost 5 bases, with 12 bases between them. This CDR3 reads CASSLISSSYGYTF. The CDR3 bases are TGTGCCAGCAGTTTAATTTCAAGCTCGTATGGCTACACCTTC.

This chain joins TRBV7-2 and TRBJ1-6, with 7 bases aligning to TRBD1. Trimming took 2 bases from V and 5 from J; bases not matched to a gene: 12. The germline V gene encodes CDR1 SGHTA and CDR2 FQGNSA. The CDR3 is 18 residues long. The CDR3 loop is CASSLRPGQSSDNSPLHF. The CDR3 DNA follows: TGTGCCAGCAGCTTACGCCCGGGACAGTCTTCGGATAATTCACCCCTCCACTTT.

The V and J genes are TRBV6-1 and TRBJ2-1, with 11 bases aligning to TRBD2. This CDR3 is built from 14 residues. The trim removed 3 bases at V and 9 bases at J, leaving 4 bases unmatched. Germline CDR1 and CDR2: MNHNS and SASEGT. The CDR3 loop is CASSEGLAAVEQFF. The CDR3 nucleotides are TGTGCCAGCAGTGAGGGACTAGCGGCGGTTGAGCAGTTCTTC.

V and J are TRBV28 and TRBJ2-5, with a weak D call TRBD1 (6 bases). Trimming removed 3 bases from V and 5 bases from J, with 10 bases in between. Germline V gives CDR1 MDHEN, CDR2 SYDVKM. This CDR3 region has 13 residues. The CDR3 spells CASSLPGDETQYF. The CDR3 DNA reads TGTGCCAGCAGTTTGCCAGGGGATGAGACCCAGTACTTC.

The CDR3 region has the DNA TGTGCCAGCAGCGTATTGATAGCGGGGGGGACAGATACGCAGTATTTT. This encodes CASSVLIAGGTDTQYF. The chain combines TRBV9 with TRBJ2-3; TRBD2 matches at 11 bases. The CDR3 loop spans 16 amino acids. V gave up 1 base and J gave up 3 bases; unmatched junction bases: 4. Germline loops: CDR1 SGDLS, CDR2 YYNGEE.

The chain employs TRBV18 and TRBJ1-1; 8 nucleotides match TRBD1. The CDR3 has 14 amino acids. CDR1 KGHSH and CDR2 LQKENI come from the germline V gene. With 2 bases clipped from V and 6 bases from J, the junction kept 5 bases outside the gene matches. In nucleotides, the CDR3 is TGTGCCAGCTCACCAGACAGGGGAAGACCTGAAGCTTTCTTT. This encodes CASSPDRGRPEAFF.

This clone was counted a few times. The chain carries TRBV5-5 and TRBJ2-5; 10 nucleotides line up with TRBD1. There are 14 residues in the CDR3. CDR1 is SGHKS, CDR2 YYEKEE, per germline (reference sequence). Germline trimming cut 3 bases from V and 5 bases from J; bases unmatched to any gene: 4. The CDR3 protein is CASSWGQGRETQYF. The CDR3 DNA reads TGTGCCAGCAGCTGGGGACAGGGGCGCGAGACCCAGTACTTC.